This T cell receptor beta chain was observed in a study of Graves' ophthalmopathy and Graves' hyperthyroidism. Germline assignment: CDR1 MNHNS and CDR2 SASEGT. After removal of 6 bases from V and 5 bases from J, the junction contained 6 bases not matched to a gene. The CDR3 is 13 residues long. The TCR beta CDR3 regions underwent amplification from RNA transcripts. Second-round multiplex PCR followed a first-round RT-PCR using HTBI primers. TCRdb recomputed calls from the multiplex PCR reads with MiXCR, one row per CDR3 protein. The sample lists approximately 480,000 distinct CDR3 sequences; approximately 15% were seen once.

The sample consisted of blood. The receptor was isolated from a woman in her thirties with Graves' ophthalmopathy. The chain recombines TRBV6-1 with TRBJ2-7; 8 bases align to TRBD1. The CDR3 loop is CASRRTGLDEQYF. The CDR3 DNA reads as TGTGCCAGCAGACGGACAGGGTTGGACGAGCAGTACTTC.